This T cell receptor (beta chain) was recorded in a study of CD8+CD57+ T cells in acquired aplastic anemia. Study context: The DNA of sorted CD4+ and CD8+ cells averaged 3.2 ug. General study results and limits: Between patients and controls, about 31 CD8+ CDR3 sequences were found in common.

As to this clonotype: Antigen specificity is unknown.

V was shortened by 0 bases and J by 10 bases, with 15 bases between the two germline ends. Germline assignment: CDR1 DFQATT and CDR2 SNEGSKA (reference sequence). CDR3 length: 13 amino acids. Researchers used genomic DNA as the template to profile TCR beta VDJ and CDR3. Via MiXCR, TCRdb re-called the reads, giving one row per CDR3 protein. The table lists fewer than 200,000 distinct CDR3 sequences, just under 65% of them singletons. The receptor comes from a human donor in good health. The sequencing sample was made of sorted CD4+, CD8+, or CD8+CD57+ T cells (not recorded which) from PBMCs. The chain links TRBV20-1 to TRBJ1-1; unclear D gene. CDR3 DNA sequence: TGCAGTGCTAGAGATGAACACCAGCGCGGAGCTTTCTTT. Translating it yields CSARDEHQRGAFF.